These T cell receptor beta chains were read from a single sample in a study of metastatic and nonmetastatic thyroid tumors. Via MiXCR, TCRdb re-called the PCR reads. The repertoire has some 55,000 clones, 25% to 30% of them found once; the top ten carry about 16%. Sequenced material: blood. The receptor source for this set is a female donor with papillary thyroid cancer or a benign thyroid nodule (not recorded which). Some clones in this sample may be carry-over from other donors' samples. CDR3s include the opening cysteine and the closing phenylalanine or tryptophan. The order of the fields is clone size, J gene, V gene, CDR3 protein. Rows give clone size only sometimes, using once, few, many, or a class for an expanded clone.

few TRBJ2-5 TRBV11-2 CASSLGGLAGGPETQYF
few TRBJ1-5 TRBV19 CASTRDSSNQPQHF
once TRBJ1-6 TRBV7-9 CATKEGGSYNSPLHF
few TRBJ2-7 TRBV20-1 CSVWTAAGGQYEQYF
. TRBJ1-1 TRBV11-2 CASSLGFGWVEAFF
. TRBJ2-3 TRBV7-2 CASSRDYLTDTQYF
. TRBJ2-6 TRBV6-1 CASSSYRVSGANVLTF
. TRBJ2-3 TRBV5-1 CASSLGTSGSTDTQYF
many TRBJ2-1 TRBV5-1 CASSPPGDEQSF
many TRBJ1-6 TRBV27 CASSPGTVVSPLHF
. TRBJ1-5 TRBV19 CASSPWTANQPQHF
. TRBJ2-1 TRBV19 CASSIRTSGYSYNEQFF
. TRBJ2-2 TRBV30 CAWSKQGTGELFF
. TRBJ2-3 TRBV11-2 CASSSGTGWLDTQYF
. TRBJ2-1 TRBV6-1 CASSTVGNEQFF
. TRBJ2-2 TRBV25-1 CAVRGRDTGELFF
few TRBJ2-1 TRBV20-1 CSARAYPGLAAGSEQFF
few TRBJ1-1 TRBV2 CASSPSAGDLNTEAFF
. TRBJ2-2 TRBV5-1 CASSLVGSGELFF
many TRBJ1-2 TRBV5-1 CASSGRSGYTF
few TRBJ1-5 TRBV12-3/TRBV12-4 CASTTFSGVGGFNQPQHF
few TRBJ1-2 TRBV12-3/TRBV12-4 CASKRGDYGYTF
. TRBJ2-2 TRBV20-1 CSAASGRDAGELFF
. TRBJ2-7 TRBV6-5 CASSYSPYEQYF
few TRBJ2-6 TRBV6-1 CASSGGANVLTF
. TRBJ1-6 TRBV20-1 CSARSGVTLHF
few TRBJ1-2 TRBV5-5 CASSLARGANYGYTF
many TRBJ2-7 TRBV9 CASSITPRSQHEQYF
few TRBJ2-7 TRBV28 CASSATLAGDYYEQYF
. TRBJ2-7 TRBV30 CAWGLAGGLYGQYF
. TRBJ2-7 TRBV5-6 CASSPGTGIHEQYF
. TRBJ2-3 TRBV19 CASSLVTGGSGGTKYF
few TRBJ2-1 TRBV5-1 CASSYLAGGPRGEQFF
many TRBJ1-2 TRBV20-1 CSAPSGKDYGYTF